This T cell receptor beta chain originates from a study of vaccination effects on CD4 cells after COVID-19. Overall study findings and caveats: The study found marked clonal contraction of infection- and vaccine-induced clones late after vaccination. The study enrolled few convalescent patients and sampled no early post-infection timepoints. Healthy vaccinees' vaccine-induced clones included only 1 of 255 that recognized common cold coronaviruses.

Trimming cost V 4 bases and J 1 base; bases outside gene matches: 6. The CDR3 runs 16 residues. Looked up from germline, CDR1 is LNHDA and CDR2 is SQIVND (reference sequence). Data came from immunoSEQ multiplex PCR; TCRdb stores just in-frame clones and leaves some out. The sample yields 32,000 or so clones, 68% seen once. After roughly 11 days in culture, the CD4+ T cells were isolated. Half-medium exchanges with IL-2 medium took place on days 3 and 7. Details on this clone: Its antigen remains unknown.

The source of this sequence is a human donor who received a COVID-19 vaccine. The sample was CD4+ T cells from PBMCs cultured without peptide, taken before COVID-19 vaccination. The genes are TRBV19 and TRBJ1-3, with TRBD1 matching over 8 bases. CDR3 protein: CASSKDRGVSGNTIYF. Here the CDR3 DNA reads TGTGCCAGTAGTAAAGACAGGGGAGTATCTGGAAACACCATATATTTT.